A selection of T cell receptor beta chains follows, all from one sample in a study of CD8+ T cells in alopecia areata. Sequencing was performed with immunoSEQ multiplex PCR; in TCRdb, only in-frame clones are kept and a portion is missing. Among 200,000 to 250,000 clones, around two fifths were seen once, and the ten largest hold 0.4% to 0.55%. Sequenced here: CD4+ T cells sorted from blood, sampled at approximately week 34, from a patient treated with tofacitinib. The source is a human donor with alopecia areata. Each CDR3 is given without its conserved first and last residue.

v_call cdr3_length cdr3_aa
TRBV7-8 13 ASSSYSIRSNEQF
TRBV7-3 13 ASSLTGQGVTEAF
TRBV30 12 AWSPGGGRYEQY
TRBV7-9 12 ASNSPPANYEQY
TRBV6-6 14 ASTRTSGGGAYEQY
TRBV6-5 13 ASTPRGPGTDTQY
TRBV6-1 11 ASRLTSTGELF
TRBV25-1 12 ASSGPGITDTQY
TRBV25-1 12 ASSDFRGPETQY
TRBV9 13 ASSVEGGPRNTIY
TRBV7-6 12 ASSADRGAHEQY
TRBV6-5 10 ASGVAYNEQF
TRBV5-4 15 ASSLSWDRGDTGELF
TRBV5-1 11 ASSPGSYNEQF
TRBV7-9 14 ASSLIGDRIQETQY
TRBV6-5 9 ASSDPDTQY
TRBV4-1 14 ASSHASGLQNTEAF
TRBV7-2 13 ASSDQGQRLYGYT
TRBV7-8 14 ASSSGAGNWPDTQY
TRBV2 12 ASTRRNSNQPQH
TRBV4-1 14 ASSQVVTAVRDTQY
TRBV5-1 12 ASSLGGVQETQY
TRBV18 14 ASSPRPGSGDTEAF
TRBV7-6 11 ASSLVQGVEQY
TRBV5-6 14 ASSQGPVGSNQPQH
TRBV5-4 13 ASSFSGTRNSPLH
TRBV6-1 11 ASMEAAYNEQF
TRBV5-1 11 ASSMLTSYEQY
TRBV4-2 12 ASSQDGTGYGYT
TRBV6-1 13 ASSVPRGYTGELF
TRBV2 11 ASSGLVGETQY
TRBV19 13 ASSIGLDRGYEQF
TRBV6-4 14 ASSDSGGQGLDTQY
TRBV7-2 12 ASSLHRGPYEQY
TRBV4-2 15 ASSQDRGLAADNEQF
TRBV30 14 AWSVPSTGGHYGYT
TRBV29-1 11 SVGTAPNYGYT